This T cell receptor (beta chain) originates from a study of response to subunit inactivated influenza vaccine. TCRdb redid the calling of the RT-PCR reads with MiXCR, one entry per CDR3 protein. The table records 650,000 to 800,000 distinct CDR3 sequences, more than 11% of them present only once. A few counts support this clonotype. Its antigen is not known. Study-wide results and caveats: New T cells are recruited in small numbers by each seasonal influenza vaccination, according to the authors' suggestion.

The V gene end was trimmed by 5 bases and the J gene end by 2 bases; junction bases not matched to a gene: 9. The CDR3 sequence is 15 residues long. The receptor was derived from a man aged 50 to 60 who received an inactivated influenza vaccine. The gene calls are TRBV12-3 or TRBV12-4 and TRBJ2-7; 7 bases align to TRBD1. This specimen consisted of PBMCs from blood, obtained around 15 days before vaccination. The CDR3 bases are TGTGCCAGCAGTCCACAGGGACAGAGGCCCTACGAGCAGTACTTC. Protein: CASSPQGQRPYEQYF.